Given below is one T cell receptor beta chain in context. No antigen is known for it. Sequencing was performed with immunoSEQ multiplex PCR; in TCRdb, only in-frame clones are kept and a portion is missing. This sample has fewer than 130,000 clones, with roughly 89% found just once. This specimen belongs to a study of OX40 agonist ivuxolimab in advanced cancers. General study findings and limits: Clonal expansion among partial responders at 0.1-3.0 mg/kg ranked near the lowest.

The origin of this receptor is an adult with an advanced solid tumor such as melanoma, head and neck, liver or kidney cancer. The source material was CD4+ or CD8+ T cells sorted from blood, sampled in a trial of the OX40 agonist ivuxolimab.

CDR3 coding DNA: TGTGCCAGCAGCAAACCACCTCCGGACAGGGAAGAGACCCAGTACTTC. It is translated as CASSKPPPDREETQYF. This rearrangement joins TRBV21-1 to TRBJ2-5; TRBD1, as called in the table, went unchecked against the DNA. TRBV21-1 is a recognized pseudogene. The CDR3 consists of 16 residues.